This paragraph covers one T cell receptor (beta chain) sequence. Antigen: not known. The sample belongs to a study of graft-versus-host responses after intestinal transplantation. The overall study: Isolated intestinal, liver-intestinal, or multivisceral transplants had been given to the recipients. Tacrolimus and steroids were given for 2 to 3 years to all recipients after anti-thymocyte globulin induction. The study, taken as a whole, reports: Peak GvH clone levels in circulation were associated with early post-transplant HvG declines. The recipient marrow held GvH clones, and some of them showed up first in ileum or blood.

Germline V lookup: CDR1 KGHSH, CDR2 LQKENI. V lost 1 base and J lost 6; bases outside the gene matches: 3. The CDR3 runs to 15 residues. Sequencing used immunoSEQ multiplex PCR; TCRdb keeps in-frame clones, though not all of them. The sample holds tens of thousands of clones; around 90% are singletons and the top ten take 0.34%. The clonotype originates from a human donor who received an intestinal transplant. Sequencing used unstimulated CD4+ T cells sorted from spleen or lymph node cells, obtained before intestinal transplant. The chain joins TRBV18 to TRBJ2-5, with 12 positions matching TRBD2. The DNA for the CDR3 is TGTGCCAGCTCACCACTGACTAGCGGGAGTAAGACCCAGTACTTC. Translated, it gives CASSPLTSGSKTQYF.